This T cell receptor beta chain appears in the sequencing data of a study of blood T cell repertoires in COVID-19 (dated by TCRdb to the early 2020s). About the investigation overall: Samples covering the acute and convalescent phases of COVID-19 were provided by collaborators in the United States, Italy and Spain. The prospective study material was composed of cDNA or gDNA derived from T cells, B-cell-depleted T cells, or PBMCs. Deeply sampled blood TCRbeta repertoires from subjects exposed to, actively infected with, or recovered from COVID-19 were included in the dataset. A freely available public database, intended as a resource for researchers studying the immune response to SARS-CoV-2, is where the repertoires were released. Samples were obtained from the ongoing ImmuneRACE study (first 160 participants) and from about 1,300 subjects provided by 6 global collaborators. The sample metadata nearly always contained a de-identified subject ID, COVID-19 status, age in years and sex. Where available, HLA class I and class II types were obtained from metadata supplied by the sample provider rather than from assay-based typing. Here is what the overall study found, with its caveats: The amount of clinical and demographic metadata varied by source and participant and was provided uncurated.

The germline V gene sets CDR1 to MNHEY and CDR2 to SVGAGI. Between the V and J ends, shortened by 2 bases and 2 bases respectively, the junction contains 11 bases. From the cysteine through the phenylalanine, the CDR3 covers 15 amino acids. The sequence is cut down to CDR3 DNA, 45 bases in frame from base 1. The collaborating institutions used their own protocols to collect whole blood in K2EDTA tubes. For TCRbeta analysis, collaborators shipped samples as frozen whole blood, isolated PBMCs, or DNA extracted from either of those sample types. On this clone itself: The antigen this receptor binds is unknown. Per-base quality was not reported, and no clone a single base away is much larger than it.

TCRbeta CDR3 regions were amplified from genomic DNA by means of the immunoSEQ Assay, a bias-controlled multiplex PCR. Under the source paper's analysis protocol: Within the assay, amplification of reference gene primers was used to estimate how many nucleated cells each sample contained. To quantify the absolute abundance of each unique TCRbeta CDR3 rearrangement, sequence reads were collapsed and filtered. Productive Simpson clonality was computed per sample as the square root of Simpson's diversity index over productive rearrangements. Sourced from immuneACCESS, this table was stored by TCRdb with only in-frame sequences that have V and J called. A share of the clones is absent; for the studies checked, an unresolved V gene accounts for under half, and the remainder has no known explanation. V, J and clone size derive from that table, while D and trimming were established from the DNA sequence. Present in this sample are approximately 350,000 clones, about 86% of which were seen just once. Around 3% of the sample lies in the top ten.

The sequenced sample consisted of peripheral blood. The clonotype comes from a man younger than 45 with active or convalescent COVID-19. The rearrangement combines TRBV6-5 with TRBJ2-3; a tentative D match to TRBD2 spans 5 bases. This receptor has the CDR3 CASSYSSAPTDTQYF. At the DNA level, the sequence is TGTGCCAGCAGTTACAGTAGCGCCCCCACAGATACGCAGTATTTT.